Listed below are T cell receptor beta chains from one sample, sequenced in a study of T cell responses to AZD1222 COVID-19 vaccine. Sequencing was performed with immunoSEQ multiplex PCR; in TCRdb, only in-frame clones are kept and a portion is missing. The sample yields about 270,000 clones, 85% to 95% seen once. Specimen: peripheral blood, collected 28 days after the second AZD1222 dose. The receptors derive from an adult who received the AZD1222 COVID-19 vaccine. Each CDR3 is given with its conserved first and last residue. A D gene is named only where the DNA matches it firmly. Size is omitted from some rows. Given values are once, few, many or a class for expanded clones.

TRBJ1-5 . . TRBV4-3 CASSQEGGGDQPQHF TGCGCCAGCAGCCAAGAAGGTGGGGGGGACCAGCCCCAGCATTTT
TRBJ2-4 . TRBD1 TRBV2 CASSGQGAGKNIQYF TGTGCCAGCAGTGGTCAGGGGGCGGGCAAAAACATTCAGTACTTC
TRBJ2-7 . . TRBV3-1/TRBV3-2 CASSQSLGLAGYYEQYF TGTGCCAGCAGCCAATCCCTTGGACTGGCTGGGTACTACGAGCAGTACTTC
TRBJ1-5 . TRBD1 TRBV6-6 CASRRMGTEANQPQHF TGTGCCAGCAGGCGGATGGGGACAGAGGCCAATCAGCCCCAGCATTTT
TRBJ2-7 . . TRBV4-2 CASSQVKGTGEQYF TGTGCCAGCAGCCAAGTTAAGGGGACGGGCGAGCAGTACTTC
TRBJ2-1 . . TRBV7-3 CASSLRASPGEQFF TGTGCCAGCAGCTTAAGGGCAAGCCCTGGCGAGCAGTTCTTC
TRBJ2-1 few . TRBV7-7 CASSLNPTGNYNEQFF TGTGCTAGCAGCTTAAACCCGACCGGGAACTACAATGAGCAGTTCTTC
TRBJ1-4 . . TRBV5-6 CASSPTRTNEKLFF TGTGCCAGCAGCCCCACTAGAACTAATGAAAAACTGTTTTTT
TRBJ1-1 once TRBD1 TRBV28 CASSSHRGRRTEAFF TGTGCCAGCAGCTCCCACAGGGGGCGCCGGACTGAAGCTTTCTTT
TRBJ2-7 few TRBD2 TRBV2 CASGLAGYEQYF TGTGCCAGCGGGCTAGCGGGCTATGAGCAGTACTTC
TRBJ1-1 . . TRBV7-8 CASSSLRLSEAFF TGTGCCAGCAGCTCATTAAGGTTGAGTGAAGCTTTCTTT
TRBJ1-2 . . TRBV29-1 CSVEGVRQTSYTF TGCAGCGTTGAAGGGGTCCGGCAGACCAGCTACACCTTC
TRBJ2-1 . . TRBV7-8 CASSLGGGTGNNEQFF TGTGCCAGCAGCTTAGGGGGCGGGACGGGGAACAATGAGCAGTTCTTC
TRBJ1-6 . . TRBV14 CASSLTDNSPLHF TGTGCCAGCAGCCTGACGGATAACTCACCCCTCCACTTT
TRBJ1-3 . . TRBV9 CASSVSEGLGGNTIYF TGTGCCAGCAGCGTTTCAGAGGGACTAGGAGGAAACACCATATATTTT
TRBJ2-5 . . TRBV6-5 CASSSSQGQETQYF TGTGCCAGCAGTTCCTCCCAGGGCCAAGAGACCCAGTACTTC
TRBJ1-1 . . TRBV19 CASSKAGTTEAFF TGTGCCAGTAGTAAGGCAGGTACAACTGAAGCTTTCTTT
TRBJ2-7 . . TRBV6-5 CASSLLAVASYEQYF TGTGCCAGCAGTCTACTGGCGGTCGCCTCCTACGAGCAGTACTTC
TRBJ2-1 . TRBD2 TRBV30 CAWSVGLAGNEQFF TGTGCCTGGAGTGTGGGACTAGCGGGAAACGAGCAGTTCTTC
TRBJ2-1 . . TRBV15 CATSRDMGSYNEQFF TGTGCCACCAGCAGAGATATGGGTTCCTACAATGAGCAGTTCTTC
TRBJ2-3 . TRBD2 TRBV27 CASAPWGAGLSTDTQYF TGTGCCAGCGCCCCGTGGGGAGCGGGACTTAGCACAGATACGCAGTATTTT
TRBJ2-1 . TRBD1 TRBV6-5 CASMMGTGDNEQFF TGTGCCAGCATGATGGGGACAGGTGACAATGAGCAGTTCTTC
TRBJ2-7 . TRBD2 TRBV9 CASSVGLAVHSDEQYF TGTGCCAGCAGCGTAGGACTAGCGGTTCATTCGGACGAGCAGTACTTC
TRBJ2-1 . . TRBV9 CASSVGTHNEQFF TGTGCCAGCAGCGTAGGGACCCACAATGAGCAGTTCTTC
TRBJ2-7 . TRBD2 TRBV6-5 CASSRRERAYEQYF TGTGCCAGCAGTCGGCGGGAGCGAGCCTACGAGCAGTACTTC
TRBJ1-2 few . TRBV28 CASSLGGVGYTF TGTGCCAGCAGTCTTGGCGGGGTTGGCTACACCTTC
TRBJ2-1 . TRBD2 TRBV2 CASSGLDKAYNEQFF TGTGCCAGCAGCGGACTAGATAAGGCCTACAATGAGCAGTTCTTC
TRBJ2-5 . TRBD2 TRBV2 CASTLVGTSGETQYF TGTGCCAGCACCTTAGTGGGGACTAGCGGCGAGACCCAGTACTTC
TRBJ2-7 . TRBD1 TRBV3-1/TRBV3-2 CASSQRDRGYEQYF TGTGCCAGCAGCCAGCGGGACAGGGGTTACGAGCAGTACTTC
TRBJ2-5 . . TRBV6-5 CASSYYAQGGWETQYF TGTGCCAGCAGTTATTACGCCCAGGGGGGTTGGGAGACCCAGTACTTC
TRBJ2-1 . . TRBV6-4 CASSDSQANSYNEQFF TGTGCCAGCAGTGACTCACAGGCGAACTCCTACAATGAGCAGTTCTTC
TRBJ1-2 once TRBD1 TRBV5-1 CASSPSGTGDYGYTF TGCGCCAGCAGCCCGTCGGGGACAGGGGACTATGGCTACACCTTC
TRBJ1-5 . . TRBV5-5 CASSWGPGARNQPQHF TGTGCCAGCAGCTGGGGTCCAGGGGCTAGAAATCAGCCCCAGCATTTT
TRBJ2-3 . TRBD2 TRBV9 CASSVDPGGSTDTQYF TGTGCCAGCAGCGTAGATCCGGGAGGAAGCACAGATACGCAGTATTTT
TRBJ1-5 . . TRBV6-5 CASSPPGRNNQPQHF TGTGCCAGCAGCCCACCGGGACGGAACAATCAGCCCCAGCATTTT
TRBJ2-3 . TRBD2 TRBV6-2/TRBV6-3 CASSYLPWAGEETDTQYF TGTGCCAGCAGTTACCTTCCCTGGGCGGGAGAGGAGACAGATACGCAGTATTTT
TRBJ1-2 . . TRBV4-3 CASSQERASYGYTF TGCGCCAGCAGCCAGGAAAGGGCCAGCTATGGCTACACCTTC
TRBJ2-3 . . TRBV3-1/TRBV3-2 CASSQQASAQYF TGTGCCAGCAGCCAGCAGGCTTCTGCGCAGTATTTT
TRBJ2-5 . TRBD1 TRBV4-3 CASSQMLNRGGTQYF TGCGCCAGCAGCCAGATGCTAAACAGGGGTGGGACCCAGTACTTC
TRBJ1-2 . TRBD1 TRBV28 CASSFGQANYGYTF TGTGCCAGCAGTTTCGGACAGGCTAACTATGGCTACACCTTC
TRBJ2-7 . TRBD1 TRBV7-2 CASRTGPAYEQYF TGTGCCAGCAGGACAGGGCCGGCCTACGAGCAGTACTTC
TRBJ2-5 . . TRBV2 CASSEMASLAQTQYF TGTGCCAGCAGTGAAATGGCATCGTTAGCGCAGACCCAGTACTTC
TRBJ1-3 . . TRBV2 CASSVFGSPNSGNTIYF TGTGCCAGCAGTGTTTTTGGGAGCCCCAACTCTGGAAACACCATATATTTT